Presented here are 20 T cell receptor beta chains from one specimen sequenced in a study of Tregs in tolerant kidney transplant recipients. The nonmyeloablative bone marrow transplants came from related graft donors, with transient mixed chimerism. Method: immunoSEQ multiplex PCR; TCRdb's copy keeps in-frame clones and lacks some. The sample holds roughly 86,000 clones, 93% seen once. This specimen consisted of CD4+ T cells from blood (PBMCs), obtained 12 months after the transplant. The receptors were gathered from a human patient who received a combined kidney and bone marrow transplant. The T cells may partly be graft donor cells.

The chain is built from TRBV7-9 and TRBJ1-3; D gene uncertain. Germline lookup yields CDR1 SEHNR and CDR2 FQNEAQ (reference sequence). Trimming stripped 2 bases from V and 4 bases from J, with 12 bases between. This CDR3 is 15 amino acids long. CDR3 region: CASSLRGTSGNTIYF. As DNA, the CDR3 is TGTGCCAGCAGCTTACGGGGAACGTCCGGAAACACCATATATTTT.

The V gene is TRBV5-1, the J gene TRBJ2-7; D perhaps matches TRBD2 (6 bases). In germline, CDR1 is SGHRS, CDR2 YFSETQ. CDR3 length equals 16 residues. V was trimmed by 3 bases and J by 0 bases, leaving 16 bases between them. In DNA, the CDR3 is TGCGCCAGCAGCTCCCTCGGGGGAGATACCTCCTACGAGCAGTACTTC. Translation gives CASSSLGGDTSYEQYF.

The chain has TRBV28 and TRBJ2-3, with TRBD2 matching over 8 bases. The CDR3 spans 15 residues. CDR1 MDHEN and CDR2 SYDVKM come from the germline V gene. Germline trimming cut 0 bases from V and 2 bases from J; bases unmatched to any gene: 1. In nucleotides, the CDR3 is TGTGCCAGCAGTTTATGGCGGGGGGACACAGATACGCAGTATTTT. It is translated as CASSLWRGDTDTQYF.

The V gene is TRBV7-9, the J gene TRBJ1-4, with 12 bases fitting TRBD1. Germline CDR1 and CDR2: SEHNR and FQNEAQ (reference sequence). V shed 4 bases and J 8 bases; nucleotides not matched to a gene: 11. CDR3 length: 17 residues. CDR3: CASSWPPGQGAIEKLFF. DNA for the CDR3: TGTGCCAGCAGCTGGCCGCCGGGACAGGGGGCAATAGAAAAACTGTTTTTT.

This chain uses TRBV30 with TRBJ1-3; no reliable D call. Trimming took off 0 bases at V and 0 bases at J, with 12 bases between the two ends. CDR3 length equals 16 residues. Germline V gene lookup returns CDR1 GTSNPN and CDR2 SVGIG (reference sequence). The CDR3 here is CAWSVLPTSSGNTIYF. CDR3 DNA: TGTGCCTGGAGTGTACTACCCACTAGCTCTGGAAACACCATATATTTT. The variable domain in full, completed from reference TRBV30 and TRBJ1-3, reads SQTIHQWPATLVQPVGSPLSLECTVEGTSNPNLYWYRQAAGRGLQLLFYSVGIGQISSEVPQNLSASRPQDRQFILSSKKLLLSDSGFYLCAWSVLPTSSGNTIYFGEGSWLTVV.

The CDR3 loop is CASSLGGGGLDTQYF. As DNA, the CDR3 is TGTGCCAGCAGCTTAGGGGGAGGGGGGCTAGATACGCAGTATTTT. The chain employs TRBV7-8 and TRBJ2-3; D is possibly TRBD2 (7 bases). This CDR3 has 15 amino acids. CDR1 is SGHVS and CDR2 is FQNEAQ in the germline V gene. The V gene lost 1 base and the J gene lost 5 bases, with 13 bases spanning the gap.

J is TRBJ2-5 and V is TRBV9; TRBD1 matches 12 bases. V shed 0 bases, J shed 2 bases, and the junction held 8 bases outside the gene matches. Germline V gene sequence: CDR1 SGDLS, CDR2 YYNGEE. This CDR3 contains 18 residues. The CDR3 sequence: CASSVAGTGGPTQETQYF. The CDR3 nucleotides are TGTGCCAGCAGCGTAGCCGGGACAGGGGGCCCGACTCAAGAGACCCAGTACTTC.

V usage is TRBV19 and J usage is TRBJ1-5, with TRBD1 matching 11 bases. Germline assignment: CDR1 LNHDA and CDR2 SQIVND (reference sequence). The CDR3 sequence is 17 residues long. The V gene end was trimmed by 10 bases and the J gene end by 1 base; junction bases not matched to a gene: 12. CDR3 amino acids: CATHAWGQGESNQPQHF. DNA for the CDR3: TGTGCCACCCACGCCTGGGGACAGGGGGAAAGCAATCAGCCCCAGCATTTT.

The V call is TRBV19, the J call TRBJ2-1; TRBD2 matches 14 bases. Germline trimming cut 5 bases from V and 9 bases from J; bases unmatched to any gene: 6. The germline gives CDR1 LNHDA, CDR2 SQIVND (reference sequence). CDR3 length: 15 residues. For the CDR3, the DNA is TGTGCCAGTAGTCCCCGACTAGCGGGAGGGTTTGAGCAGTTCTTC. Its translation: CASSPRLAGGFEQFF.

CDR3 DNA: TGTGCCAGCAGCCCGTTAGCGGGGATGTCCGGTACGCAGTATTTT. It translates to CASSPLAGMSGTQYF. The V and J genes are TRBV7-2 and TRBJ2-3; 8 positions agree with TRBD2. V trimming: 5 bases; J trimming: 8 bases; junction bases outside the gene matches: 12. The germline gives CDR1 SGHTA, CDR2 FQGNSA. The CDR3 covers 15 residues. The whole variable domain, remainder taken from reference TRBV7-2 and TRBJ2-3, is GAGVSQSPSNKVTEKGKDVELRCDPISGHTALYWYRQSLGQGLEFLIYFQGNSAPDKSGLPSDRFSAERTGGSVSTLTIQRTQQEDSAVYLCASSPLAGMSGTQYFGPGTRLTVL.

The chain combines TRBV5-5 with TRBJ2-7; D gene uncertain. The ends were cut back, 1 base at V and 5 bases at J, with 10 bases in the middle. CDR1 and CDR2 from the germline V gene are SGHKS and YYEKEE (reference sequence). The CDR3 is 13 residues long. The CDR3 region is CASSLKFSDEQYF. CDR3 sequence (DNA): TGTGCCAGCAGCTTGAAATTTTCGGACGAGCAGTACTTC.

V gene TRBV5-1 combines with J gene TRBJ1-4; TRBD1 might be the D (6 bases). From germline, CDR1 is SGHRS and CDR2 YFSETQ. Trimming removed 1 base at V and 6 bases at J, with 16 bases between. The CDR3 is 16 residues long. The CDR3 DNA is TGCGCCAGCAGCTTGAGGTCCAGAGGGGGGGATGAAAAACTGTTTTTT. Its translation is CASSLRSRGGDEKLFF.

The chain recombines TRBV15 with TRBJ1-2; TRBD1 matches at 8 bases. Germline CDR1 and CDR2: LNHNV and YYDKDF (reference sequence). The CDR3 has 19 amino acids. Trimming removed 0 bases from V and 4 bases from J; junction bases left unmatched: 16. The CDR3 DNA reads TGTGCCACCAGCAGAGATTTAGGGGGAAGGGCAGGGGGCGTCTATGGCTACACCTTC. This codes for CATSRDLGGRAGGVYGYTF.

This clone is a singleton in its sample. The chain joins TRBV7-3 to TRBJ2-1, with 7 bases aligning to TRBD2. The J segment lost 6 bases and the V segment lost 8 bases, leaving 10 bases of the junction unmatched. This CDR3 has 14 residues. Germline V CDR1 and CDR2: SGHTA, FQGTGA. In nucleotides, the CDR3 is TGTGCCAGCGGACCCCCTAGCGGCCGCAATGAGCAGTTCTTC. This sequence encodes CASGPPSGRNEQFF.

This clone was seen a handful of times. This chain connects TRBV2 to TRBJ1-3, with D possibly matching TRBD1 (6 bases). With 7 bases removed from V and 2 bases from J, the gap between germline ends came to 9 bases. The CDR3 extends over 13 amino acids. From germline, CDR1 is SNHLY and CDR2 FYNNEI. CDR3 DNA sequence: TGTGCCAGCATGAGGACAGCTGGAAACACCATATATTTT. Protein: CASMRTAGNTIYF.

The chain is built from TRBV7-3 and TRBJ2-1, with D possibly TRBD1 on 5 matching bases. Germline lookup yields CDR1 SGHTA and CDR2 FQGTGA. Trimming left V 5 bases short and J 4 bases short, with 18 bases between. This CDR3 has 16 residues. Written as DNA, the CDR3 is TGTGCCAGCAGCCCCCGAAGGGGAACGGCATACAATGAGCAGTTCTTC. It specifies CASSPRRGTAYNEQFF.

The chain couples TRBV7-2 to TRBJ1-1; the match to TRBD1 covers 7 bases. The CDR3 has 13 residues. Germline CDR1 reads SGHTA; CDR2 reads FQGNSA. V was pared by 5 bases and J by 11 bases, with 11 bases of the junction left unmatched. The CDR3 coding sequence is TGTGCCAGCAGCACTGAGCCGACAGGGCTGGCTTTCTTT. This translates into CASSTEPTGLAFF.

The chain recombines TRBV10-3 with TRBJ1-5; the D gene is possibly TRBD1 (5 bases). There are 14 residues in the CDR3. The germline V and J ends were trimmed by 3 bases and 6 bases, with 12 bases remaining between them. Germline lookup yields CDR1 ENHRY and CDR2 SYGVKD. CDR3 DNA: TGTGCCATCAGTGAACTGGGGCAAGGTCAGCCCCAGCATTTT. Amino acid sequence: CAISELGQGQPQHF.

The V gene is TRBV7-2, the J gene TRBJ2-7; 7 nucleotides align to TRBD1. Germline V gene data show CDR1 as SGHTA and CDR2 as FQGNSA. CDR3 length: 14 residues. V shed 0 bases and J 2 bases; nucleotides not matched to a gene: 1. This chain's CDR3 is CASSLAGQPYEQYF. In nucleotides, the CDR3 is TGTGCCAGCAGCTTAGCGGGACAGCCCTACGAGCAGTACTTC.

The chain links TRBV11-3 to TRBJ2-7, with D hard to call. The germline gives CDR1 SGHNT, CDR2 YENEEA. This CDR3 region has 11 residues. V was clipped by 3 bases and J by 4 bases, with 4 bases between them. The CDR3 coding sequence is TGTGCCAGCAGCTTCGAGTACGAGCAGTACTTC. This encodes CASSFEYEQYF.